These T cell receptor beta chains were read from a single sample in a study of cytomegalovirus exposure and HLA in healthy donors. Only in-frame clones appear in the TCRdb table, and some are missing; sequencing was by immunoSEQ multiplex PCR. The sample has approximately 57,000 clones; approximately 93% are singletons. The material sequenced was PBMCs. The source of these receptors is a woman in her late teens or twenties in good health and CMV-seronegative. Each CDR3 is given without its conserved first and last residue. Clone size appears in some rows only: once, few, many, or a class for an expanded clone.

v_call	clone_size	cdr3_aa
TRBV5-1	few	ASSLDGGKQF
TRBV29-1	-	SVGRPLTGNTDTQY
TRBV11-3	-	ASSSGVGNGYT
TRBV30	-	AWDPPPGQIQF
TRBV9	-	ASSVERDWANVLT
TRBV19	-	ASGRGDYGYT
TRBV7-6	-	ASSLLASGASREQF
TRBV19	-	ASSIQADYGYT
TRBV9	-	ASSPSGVSGNTIY
TRBV18	-	ASSPPRTTGELF
TRBV5-1	-	ASSLGIAGHKGDEQF
TRBV5-1	-	ASSFGAGGGQETQY
TRBV7-9	-	ASSLREGGYT
TRBV5-6	-	ASSFPTGRGDSPLH
TRBV28	-	ASSPDLGGFAYEQY
TRBV27	-	ASSSYLGQGQPYEQY
TRBV6-1	-	ASSGPGGQGDDTEAF
TRBV7-2	-	ASSPGPGPDRGGNTEAF
TRBV5-1	once	ASSQQGNTDTQY
TRBV6-4	medium-sized	ASSDHERGDYNEQF
TRBV18	-	ASSPQQRGETQY
TRBV7-8	-	ASSLATGLAGYNEQF
TRBV5-4	-	ASSFDRGATGELF
TRBV5-1	-	ASSAGFITDTQY
TRBV6-5	-	ATSPLAERGEQY
TRBV7-2	few	ASSPSLMRQPKETQY
TRBV29-1	-	SVGGQTGNTIY
TRBV5-1	-	ASSPRDKDYGYT
TRBV30	-	AWTLRRDTEAF
TRBV19	-	ASSIEGPSSGANVLT
TRBV4-1	-	ASSQDTGGHTDTQY
TRBV27	-	ASSLFLGTANTEAF
TRBV5-1	-	ASSASGHRGDNEQF
TRBV19	-	ASSNFGGNEQF